What follows describes a single T cell receptor (beta chain). Its antigen is currently unknown. Donors were drawn from the roughly 110-subject validation cohort, separate from the roughly 700-subject first cohort. The record originates from a study of cytomegalovirus exposure and HLA in healthy donors. Study background: It was reported in a later analysis that the same platform had been used for the 90 to 150 validation repertoires as for the 666 first-cohort repertoires. Study findings and constraints: The study listed about 150 cytomegalovirus-associated TCR beta chains.

TCRdb keeps only in-frame clones here, not all; method: immunoSEQ multiplex PCR. The sample yields about 82,000 clones, just under 95% seen once. This TCR derives from a man younger than 35 in good health and CMV-seronegative. The sample taken for sequencing was PBMCs.

The CDR3: CASSLLVDRGGNTIYF. Written as DNA, the CDR3 is TGTGCCAGCAGCTTACTGGTTGACAGGGGAGGAAACACCATATATTTT. V is TRBV7-2 and J is TRBJ1-3; 8 bases agree with TRBD1. V lost 2 bases to trimming and J lost 4 bases; unmatched junction nucleotides: 7. The CDR3 is 16 amino acids. Germline V gives CDR1 SGHTA, CDR2 FQGNSA. Complete variable domain (other parts from reference TRBV7-2 and TRBJ1-3): GAGVSQSPSNKVTEKGKDVELRCDPISGHTALYWYRQSLGQGLEFLIYFQGNSAPDKSGLPSDRFSAERTGGSVSTLTIQRTQQEDSAVYLCASSLLVDRGGNTIYFGEGSWLTVV.